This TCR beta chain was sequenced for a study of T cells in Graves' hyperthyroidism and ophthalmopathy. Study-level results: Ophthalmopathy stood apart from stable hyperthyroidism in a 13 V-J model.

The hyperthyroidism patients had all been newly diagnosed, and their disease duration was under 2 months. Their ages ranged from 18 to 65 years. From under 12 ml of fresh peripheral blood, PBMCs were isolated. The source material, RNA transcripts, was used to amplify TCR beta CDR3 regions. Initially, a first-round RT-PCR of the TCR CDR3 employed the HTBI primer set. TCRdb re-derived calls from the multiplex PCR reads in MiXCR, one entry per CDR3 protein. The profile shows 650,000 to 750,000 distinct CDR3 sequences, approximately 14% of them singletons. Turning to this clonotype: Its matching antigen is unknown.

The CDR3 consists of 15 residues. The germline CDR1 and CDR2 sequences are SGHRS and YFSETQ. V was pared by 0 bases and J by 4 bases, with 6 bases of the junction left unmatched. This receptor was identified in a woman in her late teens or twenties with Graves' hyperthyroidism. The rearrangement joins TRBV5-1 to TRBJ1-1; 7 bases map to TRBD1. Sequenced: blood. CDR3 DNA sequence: TGCGCCAGCAGCTTGGGAGGGGGCGAGGCCACTGAAGCTTTCTTT. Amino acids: CASSLGGGEATEAFF.